These 5 T cell receptor beta chains share one sample of origin, sequenced in a study of neurological immune-mediated disorders. MiXCR was run by TCRdb on the 5' RACE reads, yielding one entry per CDR3 protein. The table shows 60,000 or so distinct CDR3 sequences, with 3% to 4% occurring only once. The sample comprised PBMCs. These TCRs come from a woman aged 60-75 years with multiple sclerosis.

This clonotype was counted ten times or more. The rearrangement uses TRBV5-1 and TRBJ2-7, with D possibly being TRBD1 or TRBD2 (5 bases each). Germline V gene lookup returns CDR1 SGHRS and CDR2 YFSETQ. V was clipped by 8 bases and J by 1 base, with 13 bases between them. The CDR3 is 13 residues long. The CDR3 DNA follows: TGCGCCAGTACTGGGACGGATTCCTACGAGCAGTACTTC. It codes for CASTGTDSYEQYF.

This clonotype was seen at least ten times. This chain links TRBV6-2 or TRBV6-3 with TRBJ2-1, with D perhaps TRBD2 (5 bases). Germline CDR1 and CDR2: MNHEY and SVGEGT. CDR3 length: 15 residues. The ends were cut back, 5 bases at V and 0 bases at J, with 11 bases in the middle. The DNA of the CDR3 is TGTGCCAGCAGTCCTTGGGAGAGCTCCTACAATGAGCAGTTCTTC. Protein: CASSPWESSYNEQFF.

This clonotype was recorded many times. The chain employs TRBV15 and TRBJ2-1, with a tentative D call TRBD2 (6 bases). This CDR3 has 13 residues. The germline V and J ends were trimmed by 0 bases and 12 bases, with 12 bases remaining between them. Germline V gives CDR1 LNHNV, CDR2 YYDKDF (reference sequence). As DNA, the CDR3 is TGTGCCACCAGCAGAGAGCCCCAGGGAGGGCAGTTCTTC. It codes for CATSREPQGGQFF.

This clonotype has at least ten counts. The gene calls are TRBV27 and TRBJ2-5, with 8 bases identical to TRBD1. The germline gives CDR1 MNHEY, CDR2 SMNVEV (reference sequence). V lost 4 bases, J lost 5 bases, and 3 bases stayed unmatched. The CDR3 consists of 13 residues. As DNA, the CDR3 is TGTGCCAGCAGTTCCAGGGGGCTGGAGACCCAGTACTTC. It translates to CASSSRGLETQYF.

The table lists this clonotype with a few counts. The V gene is TRBV20-1, the J gene TRBJ2-2, with a tentative D call TRBD2 (6 bases). In germline, CDR1 is DFQATT, CDR2 SNEGSKA (reference sequence). CDR3 length: 14 residues. Trimming pared 6 bases from V and 4 bases from J, leaving 15 bases between. The CDR3 region is CSATSPRGTGELFF. DNA of the CDR3: TGCAGTGCCACCAGCCCGCGGGGCACCGGGGAGCTGTTTTTT.